This entry features one T cell receptor beta chain sequence. Its antigen is not identified. This specimen comes from a study of post-analysis software for immune sequencing data. Turning to the study itself: Relapsing-remitting, secondary progressive and progressive-relapsing forms of multiple sclerosis all featured among disease courses.

Unique molecular identifiers featured in each of the TCR beta cDNA libraries. Each CDR3 protein is one row after TCRdb ran MiXCR on the PCR reads. The repertoire holds 750,000 to 950,000 distinct CDR3 sequences, with approximately 50% as singletons. Germline lookup yields CDR1 LGHDT and CDR2 YNNKEL (reference sequence). V lost 3 bases to trimming and J lost 2 bases; unmatched junction nucleotides: 4. The CDR3 extends over 15 amino acids. Study outcomes and limitations: Roughly five TRBV segments appeared more often in patients than in controls, and TRBV5-6, TRBV5-1 and TRBV20-1 were among these. Significantly lower normalized Chao1 diversity was found in patients with multiple sclerosis relative to controls.

V and J are TRBV3-1 and TRBJ2-3, with 8 bases aligning to TRBD1. The clonotype was recovered from a girl aged 5-17 years with multiple sclerosis. The material sequenced was blood. CDR3 DNA: TGTGCCAGCAGCCACAGGGGGCCACACACAGATACGCAGTATTTT. Residues: CASSHRGPHTDTQYF.